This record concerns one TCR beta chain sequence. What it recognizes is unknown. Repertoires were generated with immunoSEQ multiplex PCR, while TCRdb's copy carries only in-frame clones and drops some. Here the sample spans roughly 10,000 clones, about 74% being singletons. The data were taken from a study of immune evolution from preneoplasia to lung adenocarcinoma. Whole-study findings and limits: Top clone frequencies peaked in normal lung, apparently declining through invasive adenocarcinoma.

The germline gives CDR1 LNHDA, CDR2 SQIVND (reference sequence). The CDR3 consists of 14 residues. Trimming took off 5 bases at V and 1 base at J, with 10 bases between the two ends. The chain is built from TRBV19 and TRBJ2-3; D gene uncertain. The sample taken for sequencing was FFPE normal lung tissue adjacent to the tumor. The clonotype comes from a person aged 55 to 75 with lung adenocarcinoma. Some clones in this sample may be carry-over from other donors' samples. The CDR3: CASSPGSGTDTQYF. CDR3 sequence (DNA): TGTGCCAGTAGTCCAGGCAGTGGCACAGATACGCAGTATTTT.